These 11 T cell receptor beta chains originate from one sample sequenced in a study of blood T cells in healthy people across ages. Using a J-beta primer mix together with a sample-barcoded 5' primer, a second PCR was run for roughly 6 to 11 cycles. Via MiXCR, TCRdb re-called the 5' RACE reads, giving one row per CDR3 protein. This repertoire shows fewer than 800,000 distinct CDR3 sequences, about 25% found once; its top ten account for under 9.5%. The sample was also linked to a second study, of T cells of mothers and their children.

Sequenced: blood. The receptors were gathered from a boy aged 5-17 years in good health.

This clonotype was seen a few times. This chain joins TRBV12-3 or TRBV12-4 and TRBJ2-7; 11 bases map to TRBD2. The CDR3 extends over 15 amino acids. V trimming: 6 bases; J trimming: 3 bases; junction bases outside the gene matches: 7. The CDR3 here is CASSPSLAGVYEQYF. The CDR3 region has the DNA TGTGCCAGCAGCCCCTCACTAGCGGGGGTCTACGAGCAGTACTTC.

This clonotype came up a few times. DNA for the CDR3: TGTGCCATTCGGACTAGCCAATACGAGCAGTACTTC. It is translated as CAIRTSQYEQYF. The chain is built from TRBV10-3 and TRBJ2-7, with 8 bases fitting TRBD2. J gave up 4 bases and V 9 bases, and 5 bases lay outside the gene matches. CDR3 size: 12 residues. Germline assignment: CDR1 ENHRY and CDR2 SYGVKD.

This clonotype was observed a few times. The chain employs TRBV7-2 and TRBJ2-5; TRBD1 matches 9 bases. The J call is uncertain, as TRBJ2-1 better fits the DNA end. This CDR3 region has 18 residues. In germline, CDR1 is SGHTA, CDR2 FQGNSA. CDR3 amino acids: CASSQSWWGTGPYNEQFF. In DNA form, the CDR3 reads TGTGCCAGCAGCCAGTCGTGGTGGGGGACAGGGCCCTACAATGAGCAGTTCTTC.

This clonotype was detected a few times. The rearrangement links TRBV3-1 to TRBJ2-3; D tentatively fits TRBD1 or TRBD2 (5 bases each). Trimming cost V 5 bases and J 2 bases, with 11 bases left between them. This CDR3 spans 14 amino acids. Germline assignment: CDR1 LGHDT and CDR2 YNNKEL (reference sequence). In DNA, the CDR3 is TGTGCCAGCAGCGAACCGGGGCTCACAGATACGCAGTATTTT. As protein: CASSEPGLTDTQYF.

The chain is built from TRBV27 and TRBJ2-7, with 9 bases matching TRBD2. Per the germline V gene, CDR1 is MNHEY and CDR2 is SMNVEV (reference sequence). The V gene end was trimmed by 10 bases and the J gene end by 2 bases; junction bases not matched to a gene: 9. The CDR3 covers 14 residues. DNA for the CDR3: TGTGCCACTGAGCGGGGGGTCATTGCCTACGAGCAGTACTTC. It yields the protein CATERGVIAYEQYF.

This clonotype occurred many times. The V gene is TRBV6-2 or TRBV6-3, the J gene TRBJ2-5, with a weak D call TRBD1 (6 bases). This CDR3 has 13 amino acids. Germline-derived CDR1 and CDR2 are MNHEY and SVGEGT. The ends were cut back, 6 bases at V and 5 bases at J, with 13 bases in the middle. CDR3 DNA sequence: TGTGCCAGCAGCCTCGGACAGACGGAGACCCAGTACTTC. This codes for CASSLGQTETQYF.

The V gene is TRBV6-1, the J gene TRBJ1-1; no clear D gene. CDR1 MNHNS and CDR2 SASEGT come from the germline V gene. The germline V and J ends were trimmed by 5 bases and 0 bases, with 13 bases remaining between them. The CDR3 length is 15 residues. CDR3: CASSTQARLNTEAFF. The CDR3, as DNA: TGTGCCAGCAGTACCCAGGCCAGGTTGAACACTGAAGCTTTCTTT.

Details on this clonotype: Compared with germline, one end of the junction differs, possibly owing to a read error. The CDR3 nucleotides read TGTGCCACCAGTGATGGGGGGGACCACGAGCAGTGCTTC. Amino acids: CATSDGGDHEQCF. The J gene is TRBJ2-7, the V gene TRBV24-1, with 7 bases fitting TRBD2. The CDR3 is 13 residues long. Germline-derived CDR1 and CDR2 are KGHDR and SFDVKD.

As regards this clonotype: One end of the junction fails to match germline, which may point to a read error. CDR3: CASSQPDEQELF. In DNA form, the CDR3 reads TGTGCCAGCAGCCAACCAGACGAGCAAGAGCTCTTC. J is TRBJ2-1 and V is TRBV4-2; D not certain. Germline V gene sequence: CDR1 LGHNA, CDR2 YNFKEQ. This CDR3 is built from 12 residues.

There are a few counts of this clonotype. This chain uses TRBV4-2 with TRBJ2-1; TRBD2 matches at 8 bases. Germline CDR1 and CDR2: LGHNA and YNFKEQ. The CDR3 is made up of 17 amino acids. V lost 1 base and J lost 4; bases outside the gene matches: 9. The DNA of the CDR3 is TGTGCCAGCAGCCAAGGAGGGGCTAGCGGGTTTTACAATGAGCAGTTCTTC. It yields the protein CASSQGGASGFYNEQFF.

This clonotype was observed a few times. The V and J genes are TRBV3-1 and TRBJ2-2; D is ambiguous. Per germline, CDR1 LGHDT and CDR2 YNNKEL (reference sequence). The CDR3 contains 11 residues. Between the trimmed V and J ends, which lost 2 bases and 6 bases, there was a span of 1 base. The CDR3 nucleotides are TGTGCCAGCAGCCAACCCGGGGAGCTGTTTTTT. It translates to CASSQPGELFF.